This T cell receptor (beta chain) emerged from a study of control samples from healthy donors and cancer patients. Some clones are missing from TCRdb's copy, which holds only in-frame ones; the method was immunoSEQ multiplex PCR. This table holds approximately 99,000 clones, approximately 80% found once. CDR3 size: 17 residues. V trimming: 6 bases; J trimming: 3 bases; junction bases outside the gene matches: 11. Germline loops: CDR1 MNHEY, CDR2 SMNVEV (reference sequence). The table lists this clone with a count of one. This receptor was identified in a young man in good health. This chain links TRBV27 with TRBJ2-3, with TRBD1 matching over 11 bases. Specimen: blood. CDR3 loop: CASRLIMGTGGTDTQYF. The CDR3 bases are TGTGCCAGCAGATTGATCATGGGGACAGGGGGTACAGATACGCAGTATTTT.